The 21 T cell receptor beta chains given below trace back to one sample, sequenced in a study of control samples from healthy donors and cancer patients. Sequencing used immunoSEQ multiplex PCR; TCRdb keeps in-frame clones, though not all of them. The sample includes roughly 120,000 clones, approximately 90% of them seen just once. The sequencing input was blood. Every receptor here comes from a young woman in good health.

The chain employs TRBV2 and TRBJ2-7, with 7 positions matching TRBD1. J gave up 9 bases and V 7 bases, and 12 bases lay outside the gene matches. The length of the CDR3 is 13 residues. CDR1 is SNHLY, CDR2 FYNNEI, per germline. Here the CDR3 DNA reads TGTGCCAGCAACGACAGGGCCGAGACGGGGCAGTACTTC. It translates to CASNDRAETGQYF.

The CDR3 sequence is CASSPWKGLAGSSYNEQFF. In nucleotides, the CDR3 is TGTGCCAGCTCACCATGGAAGGGACTAGCGGGCAGCTCCTACAATGAGCAGTTCTTC. The chain has TRBV18 and TRBJ2-1; 12 bases line up with TRBD2. Germline trimming cut 2 bases from V and 0 bases from J; bases unmatched to any gene: 8. The CDR3 covers 19 residues. Looked up from germline, CDR1 is KGHSH and CDR2 is LQKENI.

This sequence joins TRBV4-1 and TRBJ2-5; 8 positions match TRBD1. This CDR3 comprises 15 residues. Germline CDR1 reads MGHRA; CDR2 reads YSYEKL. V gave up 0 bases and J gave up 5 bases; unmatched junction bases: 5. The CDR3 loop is CASSQEGRGRETQYF. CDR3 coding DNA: TGCGCCAGCAGCCAAGAAGGCAGGGGGCGGGAGACCCAGTACTTC.

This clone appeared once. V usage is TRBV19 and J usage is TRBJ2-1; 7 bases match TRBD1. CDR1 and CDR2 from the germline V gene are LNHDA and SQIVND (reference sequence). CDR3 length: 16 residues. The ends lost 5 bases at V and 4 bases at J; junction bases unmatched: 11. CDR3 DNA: TGTGCCAGTAGTTTCAGCAGGGGGACGACATACAATGAGCAGTTCTTC. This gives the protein CASSFSRGTTYNEQFF. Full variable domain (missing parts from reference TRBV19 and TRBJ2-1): DGGITQSPKYLFRKEGQNVTLSCEQNLNHDAMYWYRQDPGQGLRLIYYSQIVNDFQKGDIAEGYSVSREKKESFPLTVTSAQKNPTAFYLCASSFSRGTTYNEQFFGPGTRLTVL.

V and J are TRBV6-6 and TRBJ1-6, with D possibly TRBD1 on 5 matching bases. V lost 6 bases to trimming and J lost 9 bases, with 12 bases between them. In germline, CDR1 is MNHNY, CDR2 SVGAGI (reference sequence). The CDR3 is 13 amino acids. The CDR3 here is CASRPTTGSPLHF. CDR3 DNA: TGTGCCAGCAGACCCACCACAGGTTCACCCCTCCACTTT.

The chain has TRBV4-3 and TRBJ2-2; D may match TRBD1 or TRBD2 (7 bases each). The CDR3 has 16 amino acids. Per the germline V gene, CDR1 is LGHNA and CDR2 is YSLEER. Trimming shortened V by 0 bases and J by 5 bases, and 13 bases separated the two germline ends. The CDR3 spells CASSQDPRGGTGELFF. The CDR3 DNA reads TGCGCCAGCAGCCAAGATCCCAGGGGGGGGACCGGGGAGCTGTTTTTT.

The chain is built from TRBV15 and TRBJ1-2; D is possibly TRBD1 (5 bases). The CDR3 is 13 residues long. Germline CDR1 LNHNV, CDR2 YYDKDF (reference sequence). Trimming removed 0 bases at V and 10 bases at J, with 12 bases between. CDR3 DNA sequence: TGTGCCACCAGCAGAGACGTTCGGACACACTACACCTTC. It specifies CATSRDVRTHYTF. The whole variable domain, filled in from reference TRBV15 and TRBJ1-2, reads DAMVIQNPRYQVTQFGKPVTLSCSQTLNHNVMYWYQQKSSQAPKLLFHYYDKDFNNEADTPDNFQSRRPNTSFCFLDIRSPGLGDTAMYLCATSRDVRTHYTFGSGTRLTVV.

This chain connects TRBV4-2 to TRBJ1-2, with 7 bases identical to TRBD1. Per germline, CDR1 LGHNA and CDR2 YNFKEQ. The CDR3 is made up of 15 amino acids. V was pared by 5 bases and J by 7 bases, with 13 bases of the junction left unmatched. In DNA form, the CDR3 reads TGTGCCAGCAGCTTGCCCGGGACAGAGGATCTTGGCTACACCTTC. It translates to CASSLPGTEDLGYTF.

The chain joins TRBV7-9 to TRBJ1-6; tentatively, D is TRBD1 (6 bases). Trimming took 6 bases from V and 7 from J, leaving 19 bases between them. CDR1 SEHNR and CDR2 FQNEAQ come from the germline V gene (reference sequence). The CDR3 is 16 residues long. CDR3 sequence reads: CASRSTRQDYNSPLHF. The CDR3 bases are TGTGCCAGCAGATCAACCCGACAGGACTACAATTCACCCCTCCACTTT.

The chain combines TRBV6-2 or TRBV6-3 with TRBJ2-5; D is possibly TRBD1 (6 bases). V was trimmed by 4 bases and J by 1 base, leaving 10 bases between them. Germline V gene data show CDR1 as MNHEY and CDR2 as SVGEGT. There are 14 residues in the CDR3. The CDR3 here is CASSLARGQETQYF. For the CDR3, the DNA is TGTGCCAGCAGTTTGGCCAGGGGCCAAGAGACCCAGTACTTC.

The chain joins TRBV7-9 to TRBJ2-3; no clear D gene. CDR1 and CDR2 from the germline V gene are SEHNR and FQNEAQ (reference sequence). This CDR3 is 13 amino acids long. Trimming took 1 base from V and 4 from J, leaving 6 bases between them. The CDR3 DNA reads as TGTGCCAGCAGCTTAGTTTACGCAGATACGCAGTATTTT. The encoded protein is CASSLVYADTQYF.

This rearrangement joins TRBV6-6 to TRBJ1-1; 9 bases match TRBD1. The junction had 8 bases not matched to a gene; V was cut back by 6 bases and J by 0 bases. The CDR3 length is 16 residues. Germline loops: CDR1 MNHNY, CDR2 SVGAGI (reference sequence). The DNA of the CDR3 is TGTGCCAGCAGACGCACACAGGGGGCGGTGAACACTGAAGCTTTCTTT. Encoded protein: CASRRTQGAVNTEAFF.

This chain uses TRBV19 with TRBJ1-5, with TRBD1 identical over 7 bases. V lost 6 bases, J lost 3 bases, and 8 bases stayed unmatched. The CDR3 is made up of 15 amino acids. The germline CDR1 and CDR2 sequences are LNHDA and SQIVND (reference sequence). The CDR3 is CASRSRGPTNQPQHF. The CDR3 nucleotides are TGTGCCAGTAGGTCGAGGGGGCCGACCAATCAGCCCCAGCATTTT.

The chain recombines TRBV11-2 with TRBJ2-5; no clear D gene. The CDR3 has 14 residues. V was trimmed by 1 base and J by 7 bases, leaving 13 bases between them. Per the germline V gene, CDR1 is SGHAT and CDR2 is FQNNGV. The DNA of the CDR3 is TGTGCCAGCAGCTTAGTGCCGGAGATAGGGACCCAGTACTTC. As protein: CASSLVPEIGTQYF.

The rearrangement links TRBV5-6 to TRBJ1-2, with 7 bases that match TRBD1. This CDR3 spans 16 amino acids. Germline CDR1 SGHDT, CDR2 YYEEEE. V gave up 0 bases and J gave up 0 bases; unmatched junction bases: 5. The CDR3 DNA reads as TGTGCCAGCAGCTTGGAAGGCAGGGGGTCTAACTATGGCTACACCTTC. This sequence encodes CASSLEGRGSNYGYTF. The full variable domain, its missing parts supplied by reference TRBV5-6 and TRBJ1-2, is DAGVTQSPTHLIKTRGQQVTLRCSPKSGHDTVSWYQQALGQGPQFIFQYYEEEERQRGNFPDRFSGHQFPNYSSELNVNALLLGDSALYLCASSLEGRGSNYGYTFGSGTRLTVV.

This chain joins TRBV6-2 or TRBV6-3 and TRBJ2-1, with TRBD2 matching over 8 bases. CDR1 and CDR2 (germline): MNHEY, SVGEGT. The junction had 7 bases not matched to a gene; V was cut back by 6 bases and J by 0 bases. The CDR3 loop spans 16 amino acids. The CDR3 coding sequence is TGTGCCAGCAGCTTAGTAGCGGGGAACTCCTACAATGAGCAGTTCTTC. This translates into CASSLVAGNSYNEQFF.

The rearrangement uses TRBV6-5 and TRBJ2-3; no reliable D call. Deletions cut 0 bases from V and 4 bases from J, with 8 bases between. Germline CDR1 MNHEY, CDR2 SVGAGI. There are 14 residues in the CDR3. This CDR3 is CASSYSRGADTQYF. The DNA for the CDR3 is TGTGCCAGCAGTTACTCGAGAGGTGCAGATACGCAGTATTTT.

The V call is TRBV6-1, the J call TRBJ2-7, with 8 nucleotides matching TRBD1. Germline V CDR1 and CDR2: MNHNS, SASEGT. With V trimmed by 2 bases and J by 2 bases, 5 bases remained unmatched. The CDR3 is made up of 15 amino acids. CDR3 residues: CASSELQGDTYEQYF. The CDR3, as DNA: TGTGCCAGCAGTGAACTACAGGGGGACACCTACGAGCAGTACTTC.

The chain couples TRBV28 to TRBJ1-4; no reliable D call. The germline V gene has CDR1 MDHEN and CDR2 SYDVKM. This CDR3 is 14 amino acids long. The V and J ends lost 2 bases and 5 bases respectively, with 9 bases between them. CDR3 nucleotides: TGTGCCAGCAGTTTACCCAGAGGAAATGAAAAACTGTTTTTT. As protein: CASSLPRGNEKLFF. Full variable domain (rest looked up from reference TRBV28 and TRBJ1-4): DVKVTQSSRYLVKRTGEKVFLECVQDMDHENMFWYRQDPGLGLRLIYFSYDVKMKEKGDIPEGYSVSREKKERFSLILESASTNQTSMYLCASSLPRGNEKLFFGSGTQLSVL.

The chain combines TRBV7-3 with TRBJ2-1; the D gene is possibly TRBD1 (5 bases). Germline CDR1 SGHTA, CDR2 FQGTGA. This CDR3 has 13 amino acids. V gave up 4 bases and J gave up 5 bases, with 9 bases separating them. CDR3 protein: CASSSSGHNEQFF. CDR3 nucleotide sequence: TGTGCCAGCAGCTCGTCAGGGCACAATGAGCAGTTCTTC. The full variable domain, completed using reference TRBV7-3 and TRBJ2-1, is GAGVSQTPSNKVTEKGKYVELRCDPISGHTALYWYRQSLGQGPEFLIYFQGTGAADDSGLPNDRFFAVRPEGSVSTLKIQRTERGDSAVYLCASSSSGHNEQFFGPGTRLTVL.

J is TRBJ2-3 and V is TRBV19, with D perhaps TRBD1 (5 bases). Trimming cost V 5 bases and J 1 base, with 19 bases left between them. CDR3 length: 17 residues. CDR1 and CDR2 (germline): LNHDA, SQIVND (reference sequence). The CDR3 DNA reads TGTGCCAGTAGTCTAAGGGCGGAGTGGGGCGGCACAGATACGCAGTATTTT. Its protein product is CASSLRAEWGGTDTQYF.